Included here is one TCR beta chain sequence, with context. Seattle-derived patients entered the study during active infection and were followed longitudinally. This record comes from a study of blood T cell repertoires in COVID-19. Study summary: Sites across the United States, Italy and Spain contributed samples from acute and convalescent COVID-19. Nucleic acid was either cDNA or gDNA, and it came from T cells, B-cell-depleted T cells, or PBMCs.

The CDR3 loop spans 16 amino acids. V lost 4 bases to trimming and J lost 4 bases; unmatched junction nucleotides: 7. Germline V gene sequence: CDR1 MNHEY, CDR2 SVGAGI. Per the original data handling: Reference gene primers were amplified, and this amplification served to estimate nucleated cell counts. TCRdb keeps only in-frame clones here, not all; method: immunoSEQ multiplex PCR. The V and J calls and the clone size are those of that table, but D and trimming were determined from the DNA. The table shows approximately 330,000 clones, with approximately 88% occurring only once. The origin of this receptor is a man aged 30 to 39 with COVID-19, enrolled during active disease. The rearrangement uses TRBV6-5 and TRBJ1-5; 10 bases are shared with TRBD1. Sequenced sample: peripheral blood. DNA of the CDR3: TGTGCCAGCAGTTCTCTAGGGACAGGGGTTAATCAGCCCCAGCATTTT. Translated: CASSSLGTGVNQPQHF.